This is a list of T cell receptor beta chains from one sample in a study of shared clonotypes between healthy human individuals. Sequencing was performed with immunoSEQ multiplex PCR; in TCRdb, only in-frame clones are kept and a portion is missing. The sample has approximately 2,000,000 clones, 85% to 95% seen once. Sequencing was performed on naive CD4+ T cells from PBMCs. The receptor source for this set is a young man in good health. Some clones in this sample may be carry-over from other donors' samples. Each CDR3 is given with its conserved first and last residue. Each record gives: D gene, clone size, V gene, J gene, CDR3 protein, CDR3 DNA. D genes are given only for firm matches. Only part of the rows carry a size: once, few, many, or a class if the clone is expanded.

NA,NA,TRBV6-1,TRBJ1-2,CASSLPSHNYGYTF,TGTGCCAGCAGTCTACCCTCCCACAACTATGGCTACACCTTC
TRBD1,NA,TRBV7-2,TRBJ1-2,CASSLGGTGANYGYTF,TGTGCCAGCAGCTTAGGGGGAACAGGGGCAAACTATGGCTACACCTTC
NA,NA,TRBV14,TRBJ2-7,CASSPYKLAGVSYEQYF,TGTGCCAGCAGCCCGTACAAACTAGCTGGCGTCTCCTACGAGCAGTACTTC
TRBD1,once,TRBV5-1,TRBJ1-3,CASSLAGQGDLNTIYF,TGCGCCAGCAGCTTGGCGGGACAGGGGGACTTAAACACCATATATTTT
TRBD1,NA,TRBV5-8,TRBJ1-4,CASSDGTGATNEKLFF,TGTGCCAGCAGCGACGGGACAGGGGCAACTAATGAAAAACTGTTTTTT
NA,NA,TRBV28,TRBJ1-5,CASSRPDSNQPQHF,TGTGCCAGCAGCCGACCGGATAGCAATCAGCCCCAGCATTTT
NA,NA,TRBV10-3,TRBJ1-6,CAISVGTDNSPLHF,TGTGCCATCAGTGTGGGGACGGATAATTCACCCCTCCACTTT
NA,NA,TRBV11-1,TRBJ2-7,CASSFQQDDSYEQYF,TGTGCCAGCAGCTTTCAACAGGACGATTCCTACGAGCAGTACTTC
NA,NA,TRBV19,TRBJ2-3,CASSNMGQDTQYF,TGTGCCAGTAGTAACATGGGCCAAGATACGCAGTATTTT
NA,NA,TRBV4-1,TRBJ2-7,CASSQDYRVYEQYF,TGCGCCAGCAGCCAAGACTACAGGGTCTACGAGCAGTACTTC
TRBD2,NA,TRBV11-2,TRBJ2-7,CASSLIASGVLREQYF,TGTGCCAGCAGCTTAATCGCTAGCGGGGTTCTTAGGGAGCAGTACTTC
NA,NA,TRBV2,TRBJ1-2,CASILDGVNYGYTF,TGTGCCAGCATTCTGGACGGGGTGAACTATGGCTACACCTTC
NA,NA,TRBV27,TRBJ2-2,CASSLISGNTGELFF,TGTGCCAGCAGTTTGATAAGCGGAAACACCGGGGAGCTGTTTTTT